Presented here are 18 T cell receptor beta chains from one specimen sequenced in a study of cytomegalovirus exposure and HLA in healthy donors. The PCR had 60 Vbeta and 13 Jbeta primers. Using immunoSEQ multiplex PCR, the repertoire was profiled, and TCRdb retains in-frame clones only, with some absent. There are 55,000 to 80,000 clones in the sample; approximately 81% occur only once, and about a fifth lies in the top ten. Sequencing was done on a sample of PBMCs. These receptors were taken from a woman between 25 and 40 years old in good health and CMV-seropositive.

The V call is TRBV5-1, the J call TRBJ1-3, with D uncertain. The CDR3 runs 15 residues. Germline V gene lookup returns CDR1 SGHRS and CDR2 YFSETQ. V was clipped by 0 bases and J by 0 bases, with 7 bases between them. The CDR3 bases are TGCGCCAGCAGCTTGGCACCCAGCTCTGGAAACACCATATATTTT. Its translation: CASSLAPSSGNTIYF.

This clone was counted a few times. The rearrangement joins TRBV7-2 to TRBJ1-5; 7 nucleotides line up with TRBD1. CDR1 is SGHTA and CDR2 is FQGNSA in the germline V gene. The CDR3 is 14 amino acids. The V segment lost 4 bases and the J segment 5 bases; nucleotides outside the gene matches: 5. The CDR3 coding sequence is TGTGCCAGCAGCTCAGGGACAGCATATCAGCCCCAGCATTTT. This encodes CASSSGTAYQPQHF.

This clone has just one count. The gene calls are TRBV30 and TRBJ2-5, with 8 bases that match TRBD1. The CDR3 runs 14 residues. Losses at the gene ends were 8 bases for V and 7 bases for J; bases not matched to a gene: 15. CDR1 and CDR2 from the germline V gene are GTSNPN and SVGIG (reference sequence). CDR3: CARSRQGLKATQYF. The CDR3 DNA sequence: TGTGCCAGAAGCCGACAGGGGCTTAAGGCGACCCAGTACTTC.

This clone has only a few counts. CDR3 amino acids: CASSLDVTSGSSGQYF. The CDR3 DNA follows: TGTGCCAGCAGCTTAGATGTGACTAGCGGGAGTTCAGGGCAGTACTTC. The chain is built from TRBV7-9 and TRBJ2-7; the match to TRBD2 covers 12 bases. The CDR3 contains 16 residues. Trimming cost V 1 base and J 9 bases; bases outside gene matches: 10. The germline CDR1 and CDR2 sequences are SEHNR and FQNEAQ (reference sequence).

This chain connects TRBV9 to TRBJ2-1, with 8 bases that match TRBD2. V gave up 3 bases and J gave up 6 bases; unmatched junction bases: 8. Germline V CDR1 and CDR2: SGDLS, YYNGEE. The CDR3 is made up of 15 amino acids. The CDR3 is CASSGGRLAGNEQFF. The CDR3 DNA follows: TGTGCCAGCAGCGGAGGTAGGCTAGCGGGCAATGAGCAGTTCTTC.

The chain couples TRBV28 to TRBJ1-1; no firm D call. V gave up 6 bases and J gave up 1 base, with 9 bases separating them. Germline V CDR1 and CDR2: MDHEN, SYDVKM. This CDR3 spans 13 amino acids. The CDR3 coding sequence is TGTGCCAGCAGCCTTTACGGGAACACTGAAGCTTTCTTT. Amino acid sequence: CASSLYGNTEAFF.

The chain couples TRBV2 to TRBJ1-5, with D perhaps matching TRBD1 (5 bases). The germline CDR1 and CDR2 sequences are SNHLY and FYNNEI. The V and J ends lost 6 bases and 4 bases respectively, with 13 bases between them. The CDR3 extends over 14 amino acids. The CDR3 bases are TGTGCCAGCAGGGACACCCTGGCTAATCAGCCCCAGCATTTT. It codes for CASRDTLANQPQHF.

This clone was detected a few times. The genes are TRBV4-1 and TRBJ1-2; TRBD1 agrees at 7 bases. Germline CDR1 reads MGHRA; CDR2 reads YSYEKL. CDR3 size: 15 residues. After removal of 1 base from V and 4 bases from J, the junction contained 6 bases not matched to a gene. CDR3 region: CASSQAGTEGYGYTF. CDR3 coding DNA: TGCGCCAGCAGCCAAGCCGGGACAGAAGGCTATGGCTACACCTTC.

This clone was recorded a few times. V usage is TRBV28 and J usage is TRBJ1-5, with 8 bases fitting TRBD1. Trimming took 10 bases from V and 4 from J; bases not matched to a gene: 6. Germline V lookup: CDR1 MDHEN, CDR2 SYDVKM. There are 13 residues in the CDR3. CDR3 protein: CATTGQGNQPQHF. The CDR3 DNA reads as TGTGCCACTACAGGACAGGGTAATCAGCCCCAGCATTTT.

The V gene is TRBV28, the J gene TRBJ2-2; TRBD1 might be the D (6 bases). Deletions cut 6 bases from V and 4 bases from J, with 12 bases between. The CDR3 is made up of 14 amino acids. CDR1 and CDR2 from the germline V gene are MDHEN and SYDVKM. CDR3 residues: CASRRTASTGELFF. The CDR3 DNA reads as TGTGCCAGCAGACGGACAGCGAGCACCGGGGAGCTGTTTTTT.

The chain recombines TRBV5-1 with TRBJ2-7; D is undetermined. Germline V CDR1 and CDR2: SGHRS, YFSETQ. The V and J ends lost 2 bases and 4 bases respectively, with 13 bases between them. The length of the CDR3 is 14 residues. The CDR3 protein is CASSLAVRGYEQYF. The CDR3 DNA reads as TGCGCCAGCAGCTTAGCCGTCCGTGGTTACGAGCAGTACTTC.

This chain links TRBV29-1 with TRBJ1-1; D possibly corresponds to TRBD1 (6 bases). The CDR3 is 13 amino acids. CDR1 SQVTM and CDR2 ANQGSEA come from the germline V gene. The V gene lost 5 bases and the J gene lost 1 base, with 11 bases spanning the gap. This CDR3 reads CSVWARGNTEAFF. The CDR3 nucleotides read TGCAGCGTTTGGGCCAGGGGGAACACTGAAGCTTTCTTT.

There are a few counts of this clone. CDR3 DNA: TGTGCCAGCAGTATCGGAGTAAGGAACACTGAAGCTTTCTTT. This translates into CASSIGVRNTEAFF. The V call is TRBV28, the J call TRBJ1-1; D unresolved. CDR1 is MDHEN, CDR2 SYDVKM, per germline. V shed 5 bases and J shed 1 base, with 11 bases lying between them. The CDR3 consists of 14 residues.

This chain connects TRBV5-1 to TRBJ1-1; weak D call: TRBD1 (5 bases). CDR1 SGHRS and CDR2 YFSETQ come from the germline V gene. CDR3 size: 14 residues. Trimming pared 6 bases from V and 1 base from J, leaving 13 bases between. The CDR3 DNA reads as TGCGCCAGCACCCCAGGGATAAGGAACACTGAAGCTTTCTTT. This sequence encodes CASTPGIRNTEAFF.

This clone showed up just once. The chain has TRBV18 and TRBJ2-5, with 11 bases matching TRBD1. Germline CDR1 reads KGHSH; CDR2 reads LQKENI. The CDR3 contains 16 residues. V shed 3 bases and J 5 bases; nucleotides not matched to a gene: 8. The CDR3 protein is CASSPYGQGASETQYF. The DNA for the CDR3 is TGTGCCAGCTCACCCTACGGACAGGGGGCTTCGGAGACCCAGTACTTC. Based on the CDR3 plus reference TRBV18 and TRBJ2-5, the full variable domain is NAGVMQNPRHLVRRRGQEARLRCSPMKGHSHVYWYRQLPEEGLKFMVYLQKENIIDESGMPKERFSAEFPKEGPSILRIQQVVRGDSAAYFCASSPYGQGASETQYFGPGTRLLVL.

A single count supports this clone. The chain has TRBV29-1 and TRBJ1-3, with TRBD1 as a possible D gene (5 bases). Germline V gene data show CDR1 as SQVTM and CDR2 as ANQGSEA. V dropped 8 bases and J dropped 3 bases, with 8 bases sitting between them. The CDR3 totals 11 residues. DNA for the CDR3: TGCAGCCTCAGGGATGGAAACACCATATATTTT. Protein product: CSLRDGNTIYF.

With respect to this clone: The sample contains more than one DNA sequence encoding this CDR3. CDR3: CASSLSQGNTEAFF. CDR3 DNA sequence: TGTGCCAGCAGCTTATCTCAGGGGAACACTGAAGCTTTCTTT. The chain employs TRBV7-9 and TRBJ1-1, with a weak D call TRBD1 (5 bases). V was trimmed by 2 bases and J by 1 base, leaving 8 bases between them. The CDR3 runs to 14 residues. Germline CDR1 reads SEHNR; CDR2 reads FQNEAQ (reference sequence).

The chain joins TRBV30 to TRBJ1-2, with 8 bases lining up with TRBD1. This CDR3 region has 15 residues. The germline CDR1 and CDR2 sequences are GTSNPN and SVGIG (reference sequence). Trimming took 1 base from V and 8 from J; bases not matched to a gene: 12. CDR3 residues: CAWSANRGGLGGYTF. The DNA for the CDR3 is TGTGCCTGGAGTGCTAACAGGGGGGGCCTGGGAGGCTACACCTTC.